This T cell receptor beta chain was retrieved from a study of blood T cell repertoires in COVID-19. Study-level information: Samples representing acute and convalescent COVID-19 were sourced from the United States, Italy and Spain. T cells, B-cell-depleted T cells, or PBMCs supplied cDNA or gDNA.

Under the authors' procedure: Reference gene primer amplification in the assay estimated nucleated cell counts. Clones were read by immunoSEQ multiplex PCR, and TCRdb kept only the in-frame ones, dropping some. V, J and clone size reflect that table, while D and trimming were determined from the DNA. The sample gives around 180,000 clones, over 75% of which show up once; around 3.3% is in the top ten. The CDR3 runs to 15 residues. V lost 4 bases, J lost 7 bases, and 18 bases lay in between. Looked up from germline, CDR1 is SGHRS and CDR2 is YFSETQ. The sequenced material came from peripheral blood. The rearrangement uses TRBV5-1 and TRBJ2-1, with TRBD1 as a possible D gene (5 bases). The sequence was obtained from a man aged 60 to 69 with acute or convalescent COVID-19. The CDR3 loop is CASSPRWGSGNEQFF. CDR3 sequence (DNA): TGCGCCAGCAGCCCCCGCTGGGGATCAGGGAATGAGCAGTTCTTC.